The clone carrying this T cell receptor (beta chain) came up a few times. Germline values: CDR1 MGHDK, CDR2 SYGVNS. The CDR3 is 17 amino acids. Unmatched junction bases numbered 11, after V lost 6 bases and J lost 5 bases. The data belong to a study of beta chain features in type 1 diabetes. The investigators reverse transcribed all of the isolated RNA, so they sequenced expressed TCRB transcripts. Assay: immunoSEQ multiplex PCR; the TCRdb copy retains only in-frame clones and omits some. The sample shows roughly 450,000 clones, about an eighth of them seen only once. The source of this sequence is a woman between 18 and 30 years old in good health. The sample was naive CD4+ T cells from blood. The V gene is TRBV25-1, the J gene TRBJ2-5; 14 bases fit TRBD2. In nucleotides, the CDR3 is TGTGCCAGCAGCCAAAAGACTAGCGGGGGGGCCTATGAGACCCAGTACTTC. Translation gives CASSQKTSGGAYETQYF.